What follows are 18 T cell receptor beta chains derived from one specimen sequenced in a study of beta chain features in type 1 diabetes. Expressed TCRB transcripts got sequenced, as all isolated RNA was reverse transcribed. The method was immunoSEQ multiplex PCR; TCRdb's version includes in-frame clones alone and lacks a portion of them. The data show 300,000 to 400,000 clones, around 8% seen once. The sequenced material came from central memory CD4+ T cells from blood. Every receptor here comes from a woman between 18 and 29 years old in good health.

This clone came up a few times. A much larger clonotype is one base distant, so this may be a read error. V and J are TRBV5-1 and TRBJ1-1; the match to TRBD1 covers 9 bases. Germline assignment: CDR1 SGHRS and CDR2 YFSETQ. The CDR3 has 13 amino acids. V lost 5 bases, J lost 4 bases, and 3 bases stayed unmatched. CDR3 DNA: TGCGCCAGCAGGGGACAGGGTGGCACTGAAGCTTTCTTT. Protein product: CASRGQGGTEAFF.

This clone was recorded a few times. The J gene is TRBJ1-1, the V gene TRBV27; 10 bases align to TRBD1. V lost 6 bases to trimming and J lost 1 base; unmatched junction nucleotides: 2. In germline, CDR1 is MNHEY, CDR2 SMNVEV (reference sequence). The CDR3 loop spans 14 amino acids. CDR3 region: CASRGTGANTEAFF. The CDR3 DNA is TGTGCCAGCAGGGGGACAGGGGCGAACACTGAAGCTTTCTTT.

This chain links TRBV7-2 with TRBJ2-1; D might be TRBD2 (5 bases). CDR3 size: 16 residues. V lost 4 bases to trimming and J lost 0 bases, with 13 bases between them. From germline, CDR1 is SGHTA and CDR2 FQGNSA. In nucleotides, the CDR3 is TGTGCCAGCAGCTCCATAGCGCCGAGCTCCTACAATGAGCAGTTCTTC. It translates to CASSSIAPSSYNEQFF. Using reference TRBV7-2 and TRBJ2-1 for the parts outside the CDR3, the full variable domain is GAGVSQSPSNKVTEKGKDVELRCDPISGHTALYWYRQSLGQGLEFLIYFQGNSAPDKSGLPSDRFSAERTGGSVSTLTIQRTQQEDSAVYLCASSSIAPSSYNEQFFGPGTRLTVL.

This clone was detected a few times. The rearrangement links TRBV6-5 to TRBJ2-7; TRBD2 aligns across 7 bases. Germline trimming cut 6 bases from V and 9 bases from J; bases unmatched to any gene: 14. Germline lookup yields CDR1 MNHEY and CDR2 SVGAGI. This CDR3 contains 14 residues. CDR3 nucleotide sequence: TGTGCCAGCAGCACGGGGGACGGCCCTAGCGGGCAGTACTTC. It yields the protein CASSTGDGPSGQYF.

The chain recombines TRBV5-1 with TRBJ2-3; D unresolved. Germline CDR1 is SGHRS and CDR2 is YFSETQ. The CDR3 has 12 residues. V was trimmed by 0 bases and J by 7 bases, leaving 6 bases between them. CDR3 in amino acids: CASSLEANTQYF. The CDR3 nucleotides read TGCGCCAGCAGCTTGGAGGCTAATACGCAGTATTTT.

This clone was observed a few times. CDR3: CSASPLDTQYF. In nucleotides, the CDR3 is TGCAGTGCTAGTCCGCTAGATACGCAGTATTTT. This chain links TRBV20-1 with TRBJ2-3, with D hard to call. The CDR3 is 11 amino acids. V gave up 3 bases and J gave up 5 bases, with 6 bases separating them. The V gene's germline CDR1 is DFQATT and CDR2 SNEGSKA (reference sequence).

This clone was detected a few times. This sequence joins TRBV28 and TRBJ2-6; tentative D call: TRBD2 (6 bases). Deletions cut 2 bases from V and 0 bases from J, with 14 bases between. Germline values: CDR1 MDHEN, CDR2 SYDVKM. This CDR3 has 18 amino acids. The CDR3 here is CASSLPEGLGSGANVLTF. For the CDR3, the DNA is TGTGCCAGCAGTTTACCGGAGGGCCTGGGCTCTGGGGCCAACGTCCTGACTTTC.

The CDR3 DNA reads TGTGCCAGCAGCTTCGAAGCGGGGGCCGGACTGGGTGGCTACACCTTC. Encoded protein: CASSFEAGAGLGGYTF. The chain is built from TRBV7-8 and TRBJ1-2, with a tentative D call TRBD1 (6 bases). The CDR3 is made up of 16 amino acids. The germline V gene has CDR1 SGHVS and CDR2 FQNEAQ. Deletions cut 3 bases from V and 7 bases from J, with 21 bases between. The entire variable domain, with the rest obtained from reference TRBV7-8 and TRBJ1-2, is as follows: GAGVSQSPRYKVAKRGQDVALRCDPISGHVSLFWYQQALGQGPEFLTYFQNEAQLDKSGLPSDRFFAERPEGSVSTLKIQRTQQEDSAVYLCASSFEAGAGLGGYTFGSGTRLTVV.

This clone was picked up a small number of times. V usage is TRBV20-1 and J usage is TRBJ1-2; 7 bases fit TRBD1. The CDR3 extends over 11 amino acids. The V gene's germline CDR1 is DFQATT and CDR2 SNEGSKA (reference sequence). Trimming at V came to 6 bases and at J to 6 bases, leaving 4 bases not matched to a gene. CDR3 region: CSARGLDGYTF. The CDR3 DNA reads TGCAGTGCGAGGGGGCTAGATGGCTACACCTTC.

This clone was found a few times. The chain employs TRBV4-2 and TRBJ2-7, with TRBD1 matching 8 bases. V lost 0 bases, J lost 4 bases, and 14 bases stayed unmatched. CDR3 length: 18 residues. CDR1 LGHNA and CDR2 YNFKEQ come from the germline V gene. In DNA, the CDR3 is TGTGCCAGCAGCCAAGATCAGGGGACAGGTGTAACTGTGTACGAGCAGTACTTC. Its protein is CASSQDQGTGVTVYEQYF.

This clone has just a few counts. This chain links TRBV2 with TRBJ2-3; TRBD2 matches at 11 bases. V lost 8 bases to trimming and J lost 3 bases; unmatched junction nucleotides: 7. CDR3 length equals 15 residues. The germline V gene encodes CDR1 SNHLY and CDR2 FYNNEI. For the CDR3, the DNA is TGTGCCAGCCGAGCACTAGCGGGAGTTACAGATACGCAGTATTTT. Its translation: CASRALAGVTDTQYF.

The chain links TRBV20-1 to TRBJ2-1, with a weak D call TRBD1 (5 bases). The CDR3 covers 11 residues. Germline V gene sequence: CDR1 DFQATT, CDR2 SNEGSKA (reference sequence). The V end lost 3 bases, the J end lost 10 bases, and 10 bases lay between the germline ends. The CDR3 spells CSASHRGEQFF. The CDR3 DNA reads TGCAGTGCTAGCCATAGGGGCGAGCAGTTCTTC.

V and J are TRBV5-6 and TRBJ2-7; 8 bases align to TRBD1. Germline V CDR1 and CDR2: SGHDT, YYEEEE. The trim removed 4 bases at V and 5 bases at J, leaving 11 bases unmatched. This CDR3 has 15 amino acids. This CDR3 reads CASSRKTGVFDEQYF. The CDR3 bases are TGTGCCAGCAGCCGTAAGACAGGGGTTTTCGACGAGCAGTACTTC.

This clone was picked up a small number of times. A read error is possible here, since a much larger clone lies one base away. The sample contains more than one DNA sequence encoding this CDR3. This chain uses TRBV6-5 with TRBJ2-7; TRBD1 aligns across 11 bases. Trimming removed 5 bases from V and 3 bases from J; junction bases left unmatched: 0. This CDR3 spans 13 amino acids. Germline assignment: CDR1 MNHEY and CDR2 SVGAGI. CDR3 sequence: CASSGTGGYEQYF. The CDR3 nucleotides are TGTGCCAGCAGTGGGACAGGGGGCTACGAGCAGTACTTC.

This clone was counted a few times. The chain links TRBV19 to TRBJ2-1; 8 bases are shared with TRBD2. V shed 10 bases and J 12 bases; nucleotides not matched to a gene: 14. Germline assignment: CDR1 LNHDA and CDR2 SQIVND (reference sequence). This CDR3 spans 13 amino acids. CDR3 in amino acids: CATSVLAGGWQFF. The DNA of the CDR3 is TGTGCCACCAGTGTATTGGCGGGAGGATGGCAGTTCTTC.

The CDR3 region has the DNA TGTGCCAGCAGCTTAAACACGGGAGACATACAAGAGACCCAGTACTTC. This gives the protein CASSLNTGDIQETQYF. This sequence joins TRBV7-2 and TRBJ2-5; D might be TRBD2 (6 bases). This CDR3 contains 16 residues. Germline V gene sequence: CDR1 SGHTA, CDR2 FQGNSA. V was shortened by 2 bases and J by 2 bases, with 15 bases between the two germline ends.

The CDR3 nucleotides are TGTGCCAGCAGTTACGGGACAGGGCTGGGGGAGACCCAGTACTTC. Residues: CASSYGTGLGETQYF. The chain combines TRBV6-5 with TRBJ2-5; the match to TRBD1 covers 9 bases. Germline V gene sequence: CDR1 MNHEY, CDR2 SVGAGI. CDR3 size: 15 residues. J lost 5 bases, V lost 2 bases, and 6 bases had no gene match.

The chain couples TRBV7-8 to TRBJ2-5, with TRBD1 matching over 7 bases. The CDR3 covers 16 residues. The V gene's germline CDR1 is SGHVS and CDR2 FQNEAQ. The J segment lost 2 bases and the V segment lost 2 bases, leaving 8 bases of the junction unmatched. In DNA form, the CDR3 reads TGTGCCAGCAGCTTATCTCAGGGGGAGACTCAAGAGACCCAGTACTTC. Its translation: CASSLSQGETQETQYF.